This paragraph covers one T cell receptor (beta chain) sequence. Antigen unknown. These data come from a study of cytomegalovirus exposure and HLA in healthy donors. At the level of the study: In a previous analysis, more than 90 million unique TCR beta sequences were found from 150 million to 200 million T cells.

Whole-study findings and limits: A few chains tied to CMV proved CMV antigen-specific in vitro. Previously analyzed data showed that most TCR beta V segments were productive at a frequency of about 90% or about 30%.

Those who donated were healthy bone marrow donors. CDR3 size: 14 residues. From germline, CDR1 is MNHNY and CDR2 SVGAGI (reference sequence). Trimming shortened V by 6 bases and J by 5 bases, and 13 bases separated the two germline ends. The PCR contained 60 Vbeta and 13 Jbeta primers. Clones were read by immunoSEQ multiplex PCR, and TCRdb kept only the in-frame ones, dropping some. The sample lists 100,000 to 150,000 clones, around three quarters occurring once. This sequence originates from a man between 18 and 29 years old in good health and CMV-seronegative. The V and J genes are TRBV6-6 and TRBJ2-2; D uncertain. Sequencing used PBMCs. The CDR3 is CASRATARTGELFF. The DNA of the CDR3 is TGTGCCAGCAGAGCCACCGCACGGACCGGGGAGCTGTTTTTT.